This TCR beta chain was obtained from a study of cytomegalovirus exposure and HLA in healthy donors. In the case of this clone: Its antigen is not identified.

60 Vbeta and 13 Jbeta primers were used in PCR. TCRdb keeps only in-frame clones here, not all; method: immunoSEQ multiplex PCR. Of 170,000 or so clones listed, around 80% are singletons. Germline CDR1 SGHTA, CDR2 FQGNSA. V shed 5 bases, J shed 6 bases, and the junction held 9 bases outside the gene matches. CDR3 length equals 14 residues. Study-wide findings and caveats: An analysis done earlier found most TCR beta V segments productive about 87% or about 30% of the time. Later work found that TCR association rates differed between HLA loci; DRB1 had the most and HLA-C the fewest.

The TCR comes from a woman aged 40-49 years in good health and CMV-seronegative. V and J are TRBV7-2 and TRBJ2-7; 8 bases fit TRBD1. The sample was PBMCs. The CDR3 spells CASSPRTGHAEQYF. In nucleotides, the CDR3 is TGTGCCAGCAGCCCCCGGACAGGGCATGCCGAGCAGTACTTC.